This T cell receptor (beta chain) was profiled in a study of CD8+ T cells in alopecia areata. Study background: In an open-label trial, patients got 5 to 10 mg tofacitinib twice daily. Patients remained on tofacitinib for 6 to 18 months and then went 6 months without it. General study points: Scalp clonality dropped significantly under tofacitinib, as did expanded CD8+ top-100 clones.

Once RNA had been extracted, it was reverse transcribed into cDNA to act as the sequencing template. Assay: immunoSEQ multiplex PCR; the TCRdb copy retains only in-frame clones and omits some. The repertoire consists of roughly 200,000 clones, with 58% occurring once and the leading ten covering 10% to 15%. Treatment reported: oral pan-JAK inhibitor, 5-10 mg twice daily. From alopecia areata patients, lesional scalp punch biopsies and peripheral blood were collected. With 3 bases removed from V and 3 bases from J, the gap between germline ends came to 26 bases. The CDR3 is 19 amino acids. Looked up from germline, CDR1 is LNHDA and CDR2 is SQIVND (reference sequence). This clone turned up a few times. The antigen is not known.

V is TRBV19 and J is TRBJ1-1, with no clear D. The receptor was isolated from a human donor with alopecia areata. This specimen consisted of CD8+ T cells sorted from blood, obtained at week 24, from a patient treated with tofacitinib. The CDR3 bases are TGTGCCAGTAGTATGCCGCCAGTACCAACCAGGATTGGGGACACTGAAGCTTTCTTT. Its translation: CASSMPPVPTRIGDTEAFF.